A selection of T cell receptor beta chains follows, all from one sample in a study of T cell responses to AZD1222 COVID-19 vaccine. TCRdb's table, derived via immunoSEQ multiplex PCR, lists solely in-frame clones and lacks some. The table has over 150,000 clones, about nine tenths seen once; the top ten hold 2.6%. The material was peripheral blood, obtained on day 0 of AZD1222 vaccination. Receptors originate from an adult in good health. Each CDR3 is given with its conserved first and last residue. The order of the fields is V gene, J gene, D gene, clone size, CDR3 DNA, CDR3 protein. A D gene is named only where the DNA matches it firmly. Size values are once, few and many counts, or a class for expanded clones, and some rows have none.

>TRBV7-3|TRBJ1-5|NA|NA
TGTGCCAGCAGCTTAGACGGGAATCAGCCCCAGCATTTT
CASSLDGNQPQHF
>TRBV27|TRBJ1-4|NA|NA
TGTGCCAGCAAACCTCGGGGCGGCAATGAAAAACTGTTTTTT
CASKPRGGNEKLFF
>TRBV2|TRBJ2-1|TRBD1|NA
TGTGCCAGCAGTGAGGAACAGGGGGCGTACAATGAGCAGTTCTTC
CASSEEQGAYNEQFF
>TRBV11-2|TRBJ1-6|NA|NA
TGTGCCAGCAGCTTAGACTCCGGCCTAAAAACATCACCCCTCCACTTT
CASSLDSGLKTSPLHF
>TRBV10-1|TRBJ2-2|NA|few
TGCGCCAGCAGTTCGGGCCTCGGGGAGCTGTTTTTT
CASSSGLGELFF
>TRBV15|TRBJ2-5|NA|NA
TGTGCCACCAGCGACCAGGGGTCCTACCTCATAATACAAGAGACCCAGTACTTC
CATSDQGSYLIIQETQYF
>TRBV28|TRBJ1-4|NA|NA
TGTGCCAGCAGTGCCGCAACTAATGAAAAACTGTTTTTT
CASSAATNEKLFF
>TRBV27|TRBJ2-7|NA|NA
TGTGCCAGCAGTGCTACCGGGACACTATCCTACGAGCAGTACTTC
CASSATGTLSYEQYF
>TRBV29-1|TRBJ1-1|NA|NA
TGCAGCGTTGAGATTGGCCAGGGAGCTTTCTTT
CSVEIGQGAFF
>TRBV5-1|TRBJ2-1|NA|NA
TGCGCCAGCAGCGCCGGGCAGGGGACCCGCGGCAATGAGCAGTTCTTC
CASSAGQGTRGNEQFF
>TRBV18|TRBJ1-1|NA|NA
TGTGCCAGCTCACCATTTGACAGAACCTCTGAAGCTTTCTTT
CASSPFDRTSEAFF
>TRBV19|TRBJ1-1|TRBD1|NA
TGTGCCAGTAGTTGGGACAGCCGGTACCCGAACACTGAAGCTTTCTTT
CASSWDSRYPNTEAFF
>TRBV11-2|TRBJ1-1|NA|NA
TGTGCCAGCAGACTGGCAGGGAACACTGAAGCTTTCTTT
CASRLAGNTEAFF
>TRBV6-5|TRBJ2-7|TRBD1|NA
TGTGCCAGCAGGGACAGGGAAAGCGAGCAGTACTTC
CASRDRESEQYF
>TRBV5-5|TRBJ1-6|NA|NA
TGTGCCAGCAGCTTGACAGGAAATAATTCACCCCTCCACTTT
CASSLTGNNSPLHF
>TRBV6-5|TRBJ1-1|TRBD1|NA
TGTGCCAGCACCTTGACAGGGGGAAGAGGTGAAGCTTTCTTT
CASTLTGGRGEAFF
>TRBV19|TRBJ1-5|NA|NA
TGTGCCAGTAGTTGGGGCGACTATAGCAATCAGCCCCAGCATTTT
CASSWGDYSNQPQHF
>TRBV14|TRBJ2-7|TRBD2|NA
TGTGCCAGCAGCCAAGATTCGTTATGGGTAGCGGGAGGGTACGAGCAGTACTTC
CASSQDSLWVAGGYEQYF
>TRBV21-1|TRBJ1-5|NA|few
TGTGCCAGCAGCATAGACGTGGAGCATCTGGGGGGCAATCAGCCCCAGCATTTT
CASSIDVEHLGGNQPQHF
>TRBV7-8|TRBJ2-7|NA|NA
TGTGCCAGCAGCCTAGAGCGGGGGACAGCGACCTACGAGCAGTACTTC
CASSLERGTATYEQYF
>TRBV7-9|TRBJ2-7|TRBD2|NA
TGTGCCAGCAGCTTAGCGGCTAGCGGATACGAGCAGTACTTC
CASSLAASGYEQYF
>TRBV2|TRBJ2-7|TRBD2|NA
TGTGCCAGCAGTGAAGGGTTAGCGGGAGCCTACGAGCAGTACTTC
CASSEGLAGAYEQYF
>TRBV7-3|TRBJ2-2|NA|NA
TGTGCCAGCAGCTTAACCGGGGGGCAGGGCACCGGGGAGCTGTTTTTT
CASSLTGGQGTGELFF
>TRBV3-1/TRBV3-2|TRBJ2-6|NA|NA
TGTGCCAGCAGCCGAGGGCATGGAGGGGCCAACGTCCTGACTTTC
CASSRGHGGANVLTF
>TRBV5-1|TRBJ1-2|TRBD1|NA
TGCGCCAGCAGCTTGTCGGGACAGACCTATGGCTACACCTTC
CASSLSGQTYGYTF
>TRBV2|TRBJ1-5|NA|NA
TGTGCCAGCAGCTCGAGGGGTTATAGCAATCAGCCCCAGCATTTT
CASSSRGYSNQPQHF
>TRBV20-1|TRBJ2-7|NA|NA
TGCAGTGCTAGTAGAGTTGAGGTTGGGCGGAGGCAGTACTTC
CSASRVEVGRRQYF
>TRBV11-2|TRBJ2-3|NA|NA
TGTGCCAGCAGCTACAGACTTAGCACAGATACGCAGTATTTT
CASSYRLSTDTQYF
>TRBV11-2|TRBJ2-1|TRBD2|NA
TGTGCCAGCAGCTTAGTCGGAACTAGCGGGAGGGGTGAGCAGTTCTTC
CASSLVGTSGRGEQFF
>TRBV24-1|TRBJ1-1|TRBD1|NA
TGTGCCACCAGAGACAGGGGCCCTAACACTGAAGCTTTCTTT
CATRDRGPNTEAFF
>TRBV29-1|TRBJ2-7|TRBD2|NA
TGCAGCGTTGAAGGAGGCGCCGGGACTAGCGGGAACGAGCAGTACTTC
CSVEGGAGTSGNEQYF